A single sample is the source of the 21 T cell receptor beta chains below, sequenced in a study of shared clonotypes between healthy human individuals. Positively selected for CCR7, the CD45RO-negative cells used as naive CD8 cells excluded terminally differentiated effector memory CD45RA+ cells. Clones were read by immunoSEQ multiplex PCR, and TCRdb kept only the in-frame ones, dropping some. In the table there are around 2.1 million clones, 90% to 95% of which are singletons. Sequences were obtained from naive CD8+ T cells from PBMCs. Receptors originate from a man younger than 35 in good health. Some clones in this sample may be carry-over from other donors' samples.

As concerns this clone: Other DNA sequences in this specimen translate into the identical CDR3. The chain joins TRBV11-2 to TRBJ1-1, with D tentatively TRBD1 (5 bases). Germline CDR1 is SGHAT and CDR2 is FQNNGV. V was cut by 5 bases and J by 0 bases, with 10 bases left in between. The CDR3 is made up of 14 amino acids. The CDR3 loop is CASSPRQLNTEAFF. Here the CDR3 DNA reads TGTGCCAGCAGCCCCAGACAGCTGAACACTGAAGCTTTCTTT.

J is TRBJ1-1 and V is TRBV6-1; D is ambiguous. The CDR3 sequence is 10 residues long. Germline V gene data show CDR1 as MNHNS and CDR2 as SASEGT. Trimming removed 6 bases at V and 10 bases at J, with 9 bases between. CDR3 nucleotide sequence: TGTGCCAGCAGACCCGAGCCAGCTTTCTTT. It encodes CASRPEPAFF.

CDR3 protein: CASSRDSVEETQYF. The CDR3 bases are TGTGCCAGCAGCCGGGACAGTGTGGAAGAGACCCAGTACTTC. V usage is TRBV7-9 and J usage is TRBJ2-5, with TRBD1 matching over 7 bases. The V gene end was trimmed by 5 bases and the J gene end by 3 bases; junction bases not matched to a gene: 6. The CDR3 extends over 14 amino acids. Germline assignment: CDR1 SEHNR and CDR2 FQNEAQ (reference sequence).

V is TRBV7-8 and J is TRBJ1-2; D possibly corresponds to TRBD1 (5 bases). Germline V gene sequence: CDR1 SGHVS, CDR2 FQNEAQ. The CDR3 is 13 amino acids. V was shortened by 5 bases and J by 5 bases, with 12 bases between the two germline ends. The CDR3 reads CASSPGPLYGYTF. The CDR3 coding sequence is TGTGCCAGCAGCCCGGGACCGTTGTATGGCTACACCTTC.

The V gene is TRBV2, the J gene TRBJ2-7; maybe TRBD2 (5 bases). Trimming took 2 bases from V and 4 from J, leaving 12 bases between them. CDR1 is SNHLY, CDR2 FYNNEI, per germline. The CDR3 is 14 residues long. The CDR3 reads CASSEPREGYEQYF. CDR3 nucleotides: TGTGCCAGCAGTGAACCCCGTGAGGGTTACGAGCAGTACTTC.

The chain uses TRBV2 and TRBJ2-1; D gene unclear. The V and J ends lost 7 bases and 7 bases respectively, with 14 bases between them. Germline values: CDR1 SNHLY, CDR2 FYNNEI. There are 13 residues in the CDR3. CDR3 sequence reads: CASTHELGNEQFF. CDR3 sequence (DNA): TGTGCCAGCACCCACGAGCTAGGGAATGAGCAGTTCTTC.

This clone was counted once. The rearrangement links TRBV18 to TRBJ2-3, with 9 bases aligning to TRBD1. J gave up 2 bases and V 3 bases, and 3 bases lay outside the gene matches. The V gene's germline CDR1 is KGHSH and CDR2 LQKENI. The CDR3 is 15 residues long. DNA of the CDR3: TGTGCCAGCTCACCCCGGGACAGGGTCACAGATACGCAGTATTTT. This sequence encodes CASSPRDRVTDTQYF.

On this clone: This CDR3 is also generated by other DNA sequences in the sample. The CDR3 region has the DNA TGTGCCAGCAGCTTGGAGGGACAGGGGGCCTACGAGCAGTACTTC. It codes for CASSLEGQGAYEQYF. The V gene is TRBV5-5, the J gene TRBJ2-7; TRBD1 matches 11 bases. Germline V CDR1 and CDR2: SGHKS, YYEKEE (reference sequence). Losses at the gene ends were 0 bases for V and 2 bases for J; bases not matched to a gene: 1. CDR3 length equals 15 residues.

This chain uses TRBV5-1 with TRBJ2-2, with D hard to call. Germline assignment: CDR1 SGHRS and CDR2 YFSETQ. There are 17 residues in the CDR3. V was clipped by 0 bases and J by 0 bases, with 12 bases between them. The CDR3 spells CASSLARGTANTGELFF. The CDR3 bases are TGCGCCAGCAGCTTGGCGCGAGGCACAGCGAACACCGGGGAGCTGTTTTTT.

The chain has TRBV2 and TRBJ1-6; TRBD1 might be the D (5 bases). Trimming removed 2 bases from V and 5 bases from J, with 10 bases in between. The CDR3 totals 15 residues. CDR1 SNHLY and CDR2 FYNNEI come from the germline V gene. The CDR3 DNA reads TGTGCCAGCAGTGAAATGCAGGGCCATAATTCACCCCTCCACTTT. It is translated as CASSEMQGHNSPLHF.

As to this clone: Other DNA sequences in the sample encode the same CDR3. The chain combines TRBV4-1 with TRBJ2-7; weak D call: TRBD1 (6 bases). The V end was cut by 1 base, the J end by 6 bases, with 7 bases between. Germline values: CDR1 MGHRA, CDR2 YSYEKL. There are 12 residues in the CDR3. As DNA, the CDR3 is TGCGCCAGCAGCCAAGGAGGGGGCGAGCAGTACTTC. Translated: CASSQGGGEQYF.

The CDR3 is CASSERQLDTQYF. CDR3 bases: TGTGCCAGCAGCGAGAGACAGTTAGATACGCAGTATTTT. The chain carries TRBV6-5 and TRBJ2-3; D may be TRBD1 (5 bases). V dropped 6 bases and J dropped 5 bases, with 12 bases sitting between them. Per germline, CDR1 MNHEY and CDR2 SVGAGI. CDR3 length: 13 residues.

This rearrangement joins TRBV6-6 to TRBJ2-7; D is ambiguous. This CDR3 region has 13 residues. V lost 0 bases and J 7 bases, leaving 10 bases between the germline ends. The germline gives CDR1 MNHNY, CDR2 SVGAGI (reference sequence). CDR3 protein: CASSYSLGYEQYF. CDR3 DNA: TGTGCCAGCAGTTACTCTCTGGGCTATGAGCAGTACTTC.

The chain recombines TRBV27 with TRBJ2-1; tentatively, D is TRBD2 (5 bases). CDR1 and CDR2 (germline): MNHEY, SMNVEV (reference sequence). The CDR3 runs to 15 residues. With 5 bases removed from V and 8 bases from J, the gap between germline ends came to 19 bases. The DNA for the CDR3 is TGTGCCAGCAGTCCTGAGGGCAGGTGGTTAGATGAGCAGTTCTTC. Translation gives CASSPEGRWLDEQFF.

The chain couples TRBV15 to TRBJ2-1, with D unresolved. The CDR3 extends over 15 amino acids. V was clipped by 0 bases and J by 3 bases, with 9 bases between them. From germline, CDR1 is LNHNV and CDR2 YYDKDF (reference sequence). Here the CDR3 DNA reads TGTGCCACCAGCAGAGAAATCGGATTCTACAATGAGCAGTTCTTC. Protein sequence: CATSREIGFYNEQFF.

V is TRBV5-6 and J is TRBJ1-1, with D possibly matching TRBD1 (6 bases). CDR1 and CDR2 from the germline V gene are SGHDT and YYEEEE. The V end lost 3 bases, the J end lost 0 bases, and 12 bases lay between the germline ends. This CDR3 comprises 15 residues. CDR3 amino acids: CASSWGRGMNTEAFF. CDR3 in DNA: TGTGCCAGCAGCTGGGGGCGGGGAATGAACACTGAAGCTTTCTTT.

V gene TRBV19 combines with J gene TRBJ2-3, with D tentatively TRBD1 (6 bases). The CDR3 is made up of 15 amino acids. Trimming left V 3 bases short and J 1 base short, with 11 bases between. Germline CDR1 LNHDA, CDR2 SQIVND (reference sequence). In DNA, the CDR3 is TGTGCCAGTAGTATTTTGGACAGTGGCACAGATACGCAGTATTTT. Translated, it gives CASSILDSGTDTQYF.

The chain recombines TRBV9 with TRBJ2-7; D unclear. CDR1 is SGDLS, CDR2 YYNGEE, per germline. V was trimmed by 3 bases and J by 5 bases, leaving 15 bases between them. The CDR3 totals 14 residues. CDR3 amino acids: CASSAAGSFDEQYF. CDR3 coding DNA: TGTGCCAGCAGCGCCGCAGGATCATTCGACGAGCAGTACTTC.

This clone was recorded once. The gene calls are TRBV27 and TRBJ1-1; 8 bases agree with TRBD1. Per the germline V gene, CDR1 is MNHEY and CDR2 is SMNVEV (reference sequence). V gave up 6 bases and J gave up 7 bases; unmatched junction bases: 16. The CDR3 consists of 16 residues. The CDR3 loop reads CASSQLGLTGEIEAFF. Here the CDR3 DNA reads TGTGCCAGCAGCCAATTGGGCCTGACAGGGGAGATTGAAGCTTTCTTT.

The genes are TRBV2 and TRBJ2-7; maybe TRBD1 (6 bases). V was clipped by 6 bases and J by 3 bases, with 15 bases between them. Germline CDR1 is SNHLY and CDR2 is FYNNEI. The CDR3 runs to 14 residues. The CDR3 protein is CASRSWTEGYEQYF. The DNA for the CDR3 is TGTGCCAGCAGGTCCTGGACAGAAGGCTACGAGCAGTACTTC.

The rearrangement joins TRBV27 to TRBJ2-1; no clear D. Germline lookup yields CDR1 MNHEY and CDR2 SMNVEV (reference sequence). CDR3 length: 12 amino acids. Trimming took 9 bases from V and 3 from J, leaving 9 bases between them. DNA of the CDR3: TGTGCCAGTACGGACGGCTACAATGAGCAGTTCTTC. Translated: CASTDGYNEQFF.